This T cell receptor (beta chain) originates from a study of T cells in Graves' hyperthyroidism and ophthalmopathy. V lost 6 bases and J lost 8, with 19 bases in between. Per the germline V gene, CDR1 is SEHNR and CDR2 is FQNEAQ (reference sequence). The CDR3 contains 14 residues. There were TCR beta CDR3 regions amplified from RNA transcripts. The primer set for the first-round RT-PCR of the TCR CDR3 was HTBI. One entry per CDR3 protein, called by TCRdb with MiXCR from the multiplex PCR reads. The top ten hold 3.5% to 4% of the sample, which has approximately 630,000 distinct CDR3 sequences, 16% seen once. The authors deemed Graves' hyperthyroidism stable absent ophthalmopathy progression within 18 months. Among the patients, aged 18 to 65, hyperthyroidism was newly diagnosed and had lasted under 2 months. Orbital computed tomography, thyroid ultrasound, serum thyroxine and TRAb, and clinical symptoms together informed the diagnoses.

This receptor was obtained from a woman aged 25 to 39 with Graves' hyperthyroidism. Specimen: blood. This chain uses TRBV7-9 with TRBJ1-2; a possible D gene is TRBD1 (5 bases). For the CDR3, the DNA is TGTGCCAGCAGAGCGGCCGACAGACAGTTCGGCTACACCTTC. This gives the protein CASRAADRQFGYTF.